This paragraph reports one T cell receptor beta chain. Germline assignment: CDR1 SGHNT and CDR2 YYREEE (reference sequence). This CDR3 comprises 12 residues. V was trimmed by 2 bases and J by 5 bases, leaving 8 bases between them. The data were taken from a study of T cell responses to AZD1222 COVID-19 vaccine. Libraries were prepared by immunoSEQ multiplex PCR; TCRdb keeps only in-frame clonotypes and omits some of them. The sample lists some 150,000 clones; 85% were seen once. The TCR sequence derives from an adult who received the MenACWY meningococcal vaccine as a control. This sequence joins TRBV5-4 and TRBJ2-7; a possible D gene is TRBD1 (5 bases). Sample: peripheral blood, taken 28 days after the second dose of the MenACWY control vaccine. CDR3 sequence (DNA): TGTGCCAGCAGCTTAAGGGGTGACGAGCAGTACGTC. Translated: CASSLRGDEQYV.